The clone carrying this T cell receptor beta chain showed up many times. The V gene's germline CDR1 is SGHRS and CDR2 YFSETQ. V was trimmed by 1 base and J by 3 bases, leaving 13 bases between them. The CDR3 contains 16 residues. The data were taken from a study of early T cells in non-severe SARS-CoV-2 infection. Attachment of unique molecular identifiers was made to individual cDNA molecules. TCRdb ran MiXCR on the 5' RACE reads and lists one entry per CDR3 protein. The repertoire holds some 81,000 distinct CDR3 sequences, with 8.5% to 10% as singletons. The sequence derives from an adult who was a healthcare worker with PCR-confirmed SARS-CoV-2 infection or an uninfected control (not recorded which). V usage is TRBV5-1 and J usage is TRBJ2-2; no clear D. Material for sequencing was whole blood. The CDR3 bases are TGCGCCAGCAGCTTGATGGGGATCGTGGACACCGGGGAGCTGTTTTTT. Protein product: CASSLMGIVDTGELFF.